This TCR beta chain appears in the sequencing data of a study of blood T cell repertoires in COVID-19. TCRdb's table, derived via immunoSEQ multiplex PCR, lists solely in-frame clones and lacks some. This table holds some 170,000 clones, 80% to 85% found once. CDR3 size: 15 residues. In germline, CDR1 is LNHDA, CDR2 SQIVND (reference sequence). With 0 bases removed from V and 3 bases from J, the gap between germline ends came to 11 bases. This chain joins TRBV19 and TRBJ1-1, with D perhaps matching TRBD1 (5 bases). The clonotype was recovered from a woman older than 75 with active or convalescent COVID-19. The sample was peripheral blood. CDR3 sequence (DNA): TGTGCCAGTAGTATAGAATTCACGGGGGACACTGAAGCTTTCTTT. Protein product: CASSIEFTGDTEAFF.